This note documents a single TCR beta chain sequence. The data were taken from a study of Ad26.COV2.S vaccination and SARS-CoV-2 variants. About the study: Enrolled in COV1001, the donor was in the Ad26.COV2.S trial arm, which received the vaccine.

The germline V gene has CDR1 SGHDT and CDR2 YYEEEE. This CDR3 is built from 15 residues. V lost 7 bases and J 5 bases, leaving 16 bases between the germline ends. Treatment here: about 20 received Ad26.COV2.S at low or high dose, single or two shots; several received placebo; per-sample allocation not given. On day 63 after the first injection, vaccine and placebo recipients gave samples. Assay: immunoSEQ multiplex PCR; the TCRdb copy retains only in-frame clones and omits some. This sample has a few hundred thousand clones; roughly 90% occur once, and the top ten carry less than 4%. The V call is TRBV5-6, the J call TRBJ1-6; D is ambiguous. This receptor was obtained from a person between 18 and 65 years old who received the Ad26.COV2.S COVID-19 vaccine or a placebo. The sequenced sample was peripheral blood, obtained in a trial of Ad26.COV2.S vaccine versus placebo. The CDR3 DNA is TGTGCCAGCCACGGTGCCGGGAAAAATAATTCACCCCTCCACTTT. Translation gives CASHGAGKNNSPLHF.